These T cell receptor beta chains were read from a single sample in a study of response to subunit inactivated influenza vaccine. TCRdb re-called the RT-PCR reads with MiXCR, one entry per CDR3 protein. The table includes roughly 760,000 distinct CDR3 sequences, 20% to 25% detected once. Here the sequenced sample was PBMCs from blood, taken roughly 5 days after vaccination. Receptors originate from a man in his fifties or sixties who received an inactivated influenza vaccine. Each CDR3 is given with its conserved first and last residue. The D gene is left open where the match is weak. Size is omitted from some rows. Given values are once, few, many or a class for expanded clones.

j_call,d_call,clone_size,v_call,cdr3_nt,cdr3_aa
TRBJ2-1,.,.,TRBV18,TGTGCCAGCTCACCCTCGTCTAGCGAGCGTGTGCAGTTCTTC,CASSPSSSERVQFF
TRBJ2-1,.,.,TRBV4-1,TGCGCCAGCAGCCAAGAGGTAGTTCGGGCGGAGCAGTTCTTC,CASSQEVVRAEQFF
TRBJ2-1,.,.,TRBV29-1,TGCAGCGTTGTCTCTATGGAGCAGTTCTTC,CSVVSMEQFF
TRBJ1-4,.,few,TRBV7-2,TGTGCCAGCAGCTTAGGAGTAGCTGAAAAACTGTTTTTT,CASSLGVAEKLFF
TRBJ2-5,.,few,TRBV29-1,TGCAGCGTTGAAGCTGGGTCCGAACAAGAGACCCAGTACTTC,CSVEAGSEQETQYF
TRBJ2-7,.,few,TRBV20-1,TGCAGTGGGTCCCGAGACTACGAGCAGTACTTC,CSGSRDYEQYF
TRBJ2-5,TRBD2,.,TRBV3-1,TGTGCCAGCAGCCCCACACCCGGGACTAGCGGAAAAGAGACCCAGTACTTC,CASSPTPGTSGKETQYF
TRBJ2-7,TRBD2,.,TRBV20-1,TGCAGTGCGCAGGCACTAGCGGGTGCCCCTTACGAGCAGTACTTC,CSAQALAGAPYEQYF
TRBJ1-4,.,.,TRBV6-1,TGTGCCAGCAGTGAAAGTAGGGTTTATGAAAAACTGTTTTTT,CASSESRVYEKLFF
TRBJ2-1,TRBD2,few,TRBV5-1,TGCGCCAGCAGCTGGATACTAGCGGGACACAATGAGCAGTTCTTC,CASSWILAGHNEQFF
TRBJ2-7,.,.,TRBV28,TGTGCCAGCAGTTTCGGGCCTGTGAGTGCCTACGAGCAGTACTTC,CASSFGPVSAYEQYF
TRBJ2-5,.,once,TRBV7-8,TGTGCCAGCAGTTCGGAGGGTGGGATTGGCGCCCAGTACTTC,CASSSEGGIGAQYF
TRBJ2-2,TRBD2,.,TRBV12-3/TRBV12-4,TGTGCCAGCAGTACCCAAGCGGGAGGGCTGTTTTTT,CASSTQAGGLFF
TRBJ2-1,.,.,TRBV5-1,TGCGCCAGCAGCCCCAGATATGGGGAGAGACAAGGTAATGAGCAGTTCTTC,CASSPRYGERQGNEQFF
TRBJ2-5,TRBD2,few,TRBV6-1,TGTGCCAGCAGAGTGCAACTAGCGGGAGGGCCAGAGACCCAGTACTTC,CASRVQLAGGPETQYF
TRBJ2-7,.,.,TRBV7-9,TGTGCCAGCAGCTTACAGGCCCACTCCTACGAGCAGTACTTC,CASSLQAHSYEQYF
TRBJ2-2,.,.,TRBV12-3/TRBV12-4,TGTGCCAGCAGGCGGACGGACTGGACCGGGGAGCTGTTTTTT,CASRRTDWTGELFF
TRBJ2-7,.,few,TRBV11-2,TGTGCCAGCAGCATTGATACAGGGTCCTACGAGCAGTACTTC,CASSIDTGSYEQYF
TRBJ2-1,TRBD2,few,TRBV20-1,TGCAGTGCTAGCGGGAGGAACAATGAGCAGTTCTTC,CSASGRNNEQFF
TRBJ2-1,.,many,TRBV5-4,TGTGCCAGCAGCAGTACAGCGGTGGGGACAAATGAGCAGTTCTTC,CASSSTAVGTNEQFF
TRBJ2-2,.,few,TRBV7-2,TGTGCCAGCAGCTCGACAGGCGGGGGGGAGCTGTTTTTT,CASSSTGGGELFF
TRBJ2-5,TRBD2,.,TRBV12-3/TRBV12-4,TGTGCCAGCAGTTCCTCCGGGACTAGCCAGACCCAGTACTTC,CASSSSGTSQTQYF
TRBJ2-1,TRBD2,.,TRBV24-1,TGTGCCACCAGTGAGAGAGGGGCCGGGGGGGCTAACTACAATGAGCAGTTCTTC,CATSERGAGGANYNEQFF
TRBJ2-1,TRBD2,.,TRBV10-3,TGTGCCATCAGTGAGTCGACTAGCGGGAGCTATGAGCAGTTCTTC,CAISESTSGSYEQFF